Sequencing of this TCR beta chain was carried out in a study of CD8 T cells in ankylosing spondylitis. TCRdb reprocessed the 5' RACE reads via MiXCR and lists one record per CDR3 protein. This table holds roughly 240,000 distinct CDR3 sequences, 8.2% found once. The CDR3 is 13 residues long. Deletions cut 8 bases from V and 2 bases from J, with 12 bases between. Many counts were recorded for this clonotype. The TCR was taken from a female donor with ankylosing spondylitis or in good health (not recorded which). The source material was blood, either unsorted or a sorted T cell fraction (not recorded which). This rearrangement joins TRBV12-3 or TRBV12-4 to TRBJ2-5, with D unclear. CDR3 bases: TGTGCCAGCTCCGACGGAGCACAAGAGACCCAGTACTTC. It translates to CASSDGAQETQYF.